Given below is one T cell receptor (beta chain) in context. As yet, its antigen is unknown. The sample belongs to a study of cytomegalovirus exposure and HLA in healthy donors. General study findings and limits: It was 150 to 200 TCR beta chains that were listed as cytomegalovirus-associated.

This PCR relied on a set of 60 Vbeta primers and 13 Jbeta primers. Assay: immunoSEQ multiplex PCR; the TCRdb copy retains only in-frame clones and omits some. The sample consists of under 65,000 clones, less than 85% of them appearing once. V was shortened by 0 bases and J by 4 bases, with 15 bases between the two germline ends. The CDR3 is made up of 16 amino acids. The donors, nominally healthy at sampling, likely had unrecorded immune exposures. This TCR was recovered from a woman aged 18-29 years in good health and CMV-seronegative. The V and J genes are TRBV23-1 and TRBJ1-2, with D hard to call. TRBV23-1 is an open reading frame whose function is uncertain. The source material was PBMCs. CDR3 region: CASSQSGGSPFYGYTF. The CDR3 nucleotides read TGCGCCAGCAGTCAATCAGGAGGGAGTCCCTTCTATGGCTACACCTTC.